This T cell receptor beta chain was retrieved from a study of blood T cells in healthy people across ages. Worth noting for this clonotype: Antigen: not known.

V lost 5 bases, J lost 0 bases, and 11 bases stayed unmatched. This CDR3 has 17 residues. Germline CDR1 is SGHTA and CDR2 is FQGNSA. Study-wide points: Possibly, changes in expanded clonotypes were confounded because donor CMV status was unknown. Diversity of TCR beta per million T cells declined in a roughly linear way with age.

A second roughly 7 to 12 cycle PCR used barcoded and J-beta primers. TCRdb fed the 5' RACE reads into MiXCR, producing one record per CDR3 protein. Among about 1.6 million distinct CDR3 sequences, about 31% were seen once, and the ten largest hold approximately 10%. The chain links TRBV7-2 to TRBJ2-3; 7 nucleotides line up with TRBD2. Sequencing was done on a sample of blood. The receptor's source is a woman younger than 45 in good health. As DNA, the CDR3 is TGTGCCAGCAGCACCAACTGGGGGGGAGGTAGCACAGATACGCAGTATTTT. Protein: CASSTNWGGGSTDTQYF.